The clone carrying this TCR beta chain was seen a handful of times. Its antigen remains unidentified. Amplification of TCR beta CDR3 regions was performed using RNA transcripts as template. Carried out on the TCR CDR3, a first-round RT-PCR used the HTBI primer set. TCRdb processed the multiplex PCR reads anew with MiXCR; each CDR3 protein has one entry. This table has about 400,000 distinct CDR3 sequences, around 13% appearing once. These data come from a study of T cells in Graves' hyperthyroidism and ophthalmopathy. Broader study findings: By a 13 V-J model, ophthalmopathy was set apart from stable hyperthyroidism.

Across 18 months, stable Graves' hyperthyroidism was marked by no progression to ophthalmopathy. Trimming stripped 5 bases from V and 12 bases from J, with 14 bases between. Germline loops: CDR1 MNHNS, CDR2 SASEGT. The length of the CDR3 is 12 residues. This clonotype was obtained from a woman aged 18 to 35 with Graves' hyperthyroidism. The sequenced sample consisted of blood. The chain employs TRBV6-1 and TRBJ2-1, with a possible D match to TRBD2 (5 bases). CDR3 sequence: CASSYPGKPQFF. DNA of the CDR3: TGTGCCAGCAGTTACCCGGGAAAACCGCAGTTCTTC.